These T cell receptor beta chains were read from a single sample in a study of T-cell reconstitution after alpha-beta-depleted transplantation in children. Via MiXCR, TCRdb re-called the PCR reads, giving one row per CDR3 protein. The data contain fewer than 700,000 distinct CDR3 sequences, more than 20% of them singletons. The sample here was PBMCs, mostly from graft donor cells, taken 360 days after TCRalphabeta/CD19-depleted stem cell transplant. The receptors stem from a boy younger than two who had a stem cell transplant for acute myeloid leukemia, so the T cells may come from the graft donor. Each CDR3 is given with its conserved first and last residue. A D gene is named only where the DNA matches it firmly. Only some rows state a clone size, as once, few, many or a class for expanded clones.

v_gene: TRBV12-3/TRBV12-4
j_gene: TRBJ2-2
d_gene: .
abundance: many
CDR3aa: CASSSPAGVDTGELFF
CDR3nt: TGTGCCAGCAGTTCCCCGGCAGGGGTGGACACCGGGGAGCTGTTTTTT

v_gene: TRBV20-1
j_gene: TRBJ1-4
d_gene: TRBD1
abundance: .
CDR3aa: CSATITGTGFEKLFF
CDR3nt: TGCAGTGCTACTATTACCGGGACAGGTTTTGAAAAACTGTTTTTT

v_gene: TRBV6-6
j_gene: TRBJ2-7
d_gene: .
abundance: few
CDR3aa: CASSYPQGDEQYF
CDR3nt: TGTGCCAGCAGTTACCCACAGGGTGACGAGCAGTACTTC

v_gene: TRBV25-1
j_gene: TRBJ2-5
d_gene: TRBD2
abundance: .
CDR3aa: CASSERGLKQETQYF
CDR3nt: TGTGCCAGCAGTGAAAGGGGACTAAAACAAGAGACCCAGTACTTC

v_gene: TRBV20-1
j_gene: TRBJ2-5
d_gene: TRBD1
abundance: many
CDR3aa: CSARVFGQGRVETQYF
CDR3nt: TGCAGTGCTAGAGTGTTTGGACAGGGGAGGGTCGAGACCCAGTACTTC

v_gene: TRBV4-1
j_gene: TRBJ1-2
d_gene: .
abundance: .
CDR3aa: CASSQPRRLNYGYTF
CDR3nt: TGCGCCAGCAGCCAACCCAGGAGACTTAACTATGGCTACACCTTC

v_gene: TRBV11-2
j_gene: TRBJ2-5
d_gene: .
abundance: .
CDR3aa: CASSNGAGLETQYF
CDR3nt: TGTGCCAGCAGCAATGGGGCTGGGTTGGAGACCCAGTACTTC

v_gene: TRBV24-1
j_gene: TRBJ2-5
d_gene: TRBD1
abundance: many
CDR3aa: CATSDSRDRGLRKETQYF
CDR3nt: TGTGCCACCAGTGATTCCCGGGACAGGGGTCTTCGTAAAGAGACCCAGTACTTC

v_gene: TRBV27
j_gene: TRBJ1-6
d_gene: .
abundance: few
CDR3aa: CASSFRQASNSPLHF
CDR3nt: TGTGCCAGCAGTTTTCGACAGGCGAGCAATTCACCCCTCCACTTT

v_gene: TRBV6-1
j_gene: TRBJ1-1
d_gene: .
abundance: .
CDR3aa: CASSEEGLNTEAFF
CDR3nt: TGTGCCAGCAGTGAAGAAGGGTTGAACACTGAAGCTTTCTTT

v_gene: TRBV6-5
j_gene: TRBJ2-3
d_gene: TRBD1
abundance: .
CDR3aa: CASSFNFPGQQDTQYF
CDR3nt: TGTGCCAGCAGTTTCAACTTTCCGGGACAGCAAGATACGCAGTATTTT

v_gene: TRBV12-3/TRBV12-4
j_gene: TRBJ2-3
d_gene: .
abundance: .
CDR3aa: CASTFGMGRGQELTDTQYF
CDR3nt: TGTGCCAGCACCTTTGGGATGGGGAGGGGACAGGAACTCACAGATACGCAGTATTTT

v_gene: TRBV5-5
j_gene: TRBJ2-7
d_gene: TRBD1
abundance: many
CDR3aa: CASSRTGSMAEQYF
CDR3nt: TGTGCCAGCAGCCGGACAGGTTCCATGGCCGAGCAGTACTTC

v_gene: TRBV24-1
j_gene: TRBJ2-3
d_gene: .
abundance: .
CDR3aa: CATSGPPTDTQYF
CDR3nt: TGTGCCACCAGTGGGCCACCCACAGATACGCAGTATTTT

v_gene: TRBV12-3/TRBV12-4
j_gene: TRBJ2-3
d_gene: .
abundance: once
CDR3aa: CASSLMGIGRDTQYF
CDR3nt: TGTGCCAGCAGTTTAATGGGAATTGGGCGAGATACGCAGTATTTT

v_gene: TRBV6-1
j_gene: TRBJ2-3
d_gene: .
abundance: .
CDR3aa: CASSGRGRQDTQYF
CDR3nt: TGTGCCAGCAGTGGACGGGGTCGGCAAGATACGCAGTATTTT

v_gene: TRBV5-8
j_gene: TRBJ2-3
d_gene: .
abundance: few
CDR3aa: CASSLGSSVTDTQYF
CDR3nt: TGTGCCAGCAGCTTGGGGTCGAGCGTGACAGATACGCAGTATTTT

v_gene: TRBV29-1
j_gene: TRBJ1-2
d_gene: .
abundance: few
CDR3aa: CSSIGRPDGYTF
CDR3nt: TGCAGCTCCATCGGGAGACCTGATGGCTACACCTTC

v_gene: TRBV6-1
j_gene: TRBJ2-2
d_gene: .
abundance: few
CDR3aa: CASSNGHRLTGELFF
CDR3nt: TGTGCCAGCAGCAACGGGCACAGATTAACCGGGGAGCTGTTTTTT

v_gene: TRBV29-1
j_gene: TRBJ2-7
d_gene: .
abundance: many
CDR3aa: CSVVDPRVNEQYF
CDR3nt: TGCAGCGTTGTCGACCCCAGGGTTAACGAGCAGTACTTC

v_gene: TRBV11-2
j_gene: TRBJ2-3
d_gene: TRBD2
abundance: few
CDR3aa: CASRQTGTRADTQYF
CDR3nt: TGTGCCAGCAGACAGACCGGGACTAGGGCAGATACGCAGTATTTT

v_gene: TRBV7-9
j_gene: TRBJ1-2
d_gene: .
abundance: few
CDR3aa: CASSLGGRANYGYTF
CDR3nt: TGTGCCAGCAGCCTTGGGGGCCGAGCTAACTATGGCTACACCTTC

v_gene: TRBV4-2
j_gene: TRBJ2-2
d_gene: .
abundance: .
CDR3aa: CASSPGHFCRTGELFF
CDR3nt: TGTGCCAGCAGCCCCGGGCACTTCTGCAGAACCGGGGAGCTGTTTTTT

v_gene: TRBV5-1
j_gene: TRBJ2-2
d_gene: TRBD1
abundance: .
CDR3aa: CASSLRDRANTGELFF
CDR3nt: TGCGCCAGCAGCTTGCGGGACAGGGCGAACACCGGGGAGCTGTTTTTT

v_gene: TRBV9
j_gene: TRBJ2-1
d_gene: TRBD1
abundance: many
CDR3aa: CASSVGGQASYNEQFF
CDR3nt: TGTGCCAGCAGCGTAGGGGGACAGGCCTCCTACAATGAGCAGTTCTTC

v_gene: TRBV5-1
j_gene: TRBJ2-2
d_gene: .
abundance: once
CDR3aa: CASSWPGRDENTGELFF
CDR3nt: TGCGCCAGCAGCTGGCCTGGGCGGGACGAGAACACCGGGGAGCTGTTTTTT

v_gene: TRBV12-3/TRBV12-4
j_gene: TRBJ1-1
d_gene: .
abundance: .
CDR3aa: CASSPLTGLGTEAFF
CDR3nt: TGTGCCAGCAGTCCCCTAACAGGCCTCGGGACTGAAGCTTTCTTT

v_gene: TRBV6-5
j_gene: TRBJ2-3
d_gene: .
abundance: few
CDR3aa: CASSYFAGTADTQYF
CDR3nt: TGTGCCAGCAGTTACTTCGCGGGAACGGCAGATACGCAGTATTTT

v_gene: TRBV20-1
j_gene: TRBJ2-3
d_gene: .
abundance: few
CDR3aa: CSATDPGGHLSTDTQYF
CDR3nt: TGCAGTGCTACCGACCCTGGAGGACACCTTAGCACAGATACGCAGTATTTT

v_gene: TRBV5-5
j_gene: TRBJ2-7
d_gene: .
abundance: few
CDR3aa: CASSLAVGDRIYEQYF
CDR3nt: TGTGCCAGCAGCTTGGCGGTTGGTGACAGGATATACGAGCAGTACTTC

v_gene: TRBV6-1
j_gene: TRBJ1-5
d_gene: TRBD1
abundance: few
CDR3aa: CASSMTGRRNQPQHF
CDR3nt: TGTGCCAGCAGTATGACAGGGAGGCGCAATCAGCCCCAGCATTTT